The 31 T cell receptor beta chains given below trace back to one sample, sequenced in a study of cytomegalovirus exposure and HLA in healthy donors. In the PCR, 60 Vbeta and 13 Jbeta primers were used. Repertoires were generated with immunoSEQ multiplex PCR, while TCRdb's copy carries only in-frame clones and drops some. The data hold 150,000 to 200,000 clones, with approximately 82% observed a single time. Sequencing was done on a sample of PBMCs. Receptors originate from a male donor in good health and CMV-seronegative.

V and J are TRBV7-8 and TRBJ2-1; D possibly corresponds to TRBD2 (7 bases). V gave up 0 bases and J gave up 4 bases, with 13 bases separating them. Germline V gene data show CDR1 as SGHVS and CDR2 as FQNEAQ. The CDR3 consists of 16 residues. This chain's CDR3 is CASSLAGGGLYNEQFF. CDR3 nucleotides: TGTGCCAGCAGCTTAGCCGGCGGGGGCCTTTACAATGAGCAGTTCTTC.

The chain combines TRBV6-1 with TRBJ2-5; 7 bases agree with TRBD2. This CDR3 comprises 20 residues. V lost 0 bases, J lost 3 bases, and 19 bases stayed unmatched. Germline assignment: CDR1 MNHNS and CDR2 SASEGT. Here the CDR3 reads CASSEALRLRWGGRKETQYF. The CDR3, as DNA: TGTGCCAGCAGTGAAGCGCTTCGGTTGAGGTGGGGGGGACGGAAAGAGACCCAGTACTTC.

The chain employs TRBV9 and TRBJ1-6, with 7 positions matching TRBD1. The CDR3 extends over 14 amino acids. Germline V gene data show CDR1 as SGDLS and CDR2 as YYNGEE. With V trimmed by 5 bases and J by 8 bases, 7 bases remained unmatched. The CDR3 bases are TGTGCCAGCAGGGTTGGGACAGCCGATTCACCCCTCCACTTT. Amino acid sequence: CASRVGTADSPLHF.

The chain combines TRBV5-1 with TRBJ1-1; TRBD1 is a possible D gene (6 bases). Trimming pared 0 bases from V and 6 bases from J, leaving 6 bases between. CDR1 and CDR2 from the germline V gene are SGHRS and YFSETQ. The CDR3 contains 12 residues. For the CDR3, the DNA is TGCGCCAGCAGCTTGGAGGGGGCTGAAGCTTTCTTT. This sequence encodes CASSLEGAEAFF.

This clone was counted only a few times. V usage is TRBV19 and J usage is TRBJ2-1; 7 positions agree with TRBD2. This CDR3 region has 11 residues. Trimming cost V 7 bases and J 10 bases; bases outside gene matches: 4. The germline gives CDR1 LNHDA, CDR2 SQIVND (reference sequence). The CDR3 sequence: CASILGGEQFF. CDR3 nucleotides: TGTGCCAGTATACTCGGGGGGGAGCAGTTCTTC.

This clone was counted a few times. The rearrangement joins TRBV2 to TRBJ1-2; 9 bases are shared with TRBD1. The CDR3 runs 14 residues. Germline CDR1 SNHLY, CDR2 FYNNEI. V shed 9 bases, J shed 4 bases, and the junction held 9 bases outside the gene matches. The CDR3 region is CASRPGQGSYGYTF. The DNA of the CDR3 is TGTGCCAGTAGGCCGGGACAGGGATCCTATGGCTACACCTTC.

The genes are TRBV5-1 and TRBJ1-2; TRBD1 matches at 7 bases. The V and J ends lost 0 bases and 8 bases, in that order; junction bases with no gene match: 7. This CDR3 has 14 residues. Germline V CDR1 and CDR2: SGHRS, YFSETQ. The CDR3 region has the DNA TGCGCCAGCAGCTTGGAGGGGGCCATGGAGGGCTACACCTTC. Its translation: CASSLEGAMEGYTF.

About this clone: Its ends do not fully match the called genes, so a read error is possible. This rearrangement joins TRBV7-9 to TRBJ2-7; TRBD2 might be the D (5 bases). The germline CDR1 and CDR2 sequences are SEHNR and FQNEAQ (reference sequence). The length of the CDR3 is 16 residues. CDR3 coding DNA: TGTTCCAGCAGCTTAGGGAGTGGCGAGCCGTCGTACGAGCAGTACTTC. Its protein product is CSSSLGSGEPSYEQYF.

This chain links TRBV5-6 with TRBJ2-7; weak D call: TRBD1 (6 bases). Trimming took 4 bases from V and 0 from J, leaving 11 bases between them. In germline, CDR1 is SGHDT, CDR2 YYEEEE. This CDR3 region has 14 residues. The CDR3 region has the DNA TGTGCCAGCAGCCCGACAGGAACCTCCTACGAGCAGTACTTC. Translating gives CASSPTGTSYEQYF.

V and J are TRBV27 and TRBJ2-6; D not certain. The V gene's germline CDR1 is MNHEY and CDR2 SMNVEV (reference sequence). The germline V and J ends were trimmed by 0 bases and 2 bases, with 5 bases remaining between them. The CDR3 runs to 15 residues. The CDR3 protein is CASSLSRPGANVLTF. The DNA of the CDR3 is TGTGCCAGCAGTTTATCGCGGCCTGGGGCCAACGTCCTGACTTTC.

The chain links TRBV5-1 to TRBJ2-7; TRBD2 is a possible D gene (7 bases). This CDR3 contains 14 residues. Per germline, CDR1 SGHRS and CDR2 YFSETQ. The V end lost 3 bases, the J end lost 7 bases, and 17 bases lay between the germline ends. CDR3 nucleotides: TGCGCCAGCAGCTCCCGGCAGGGGCGGGGGGAGCAGTACTTC. Protein: CASSSRQGRGEQYF.

V usage is TRBV4-2 and J usage is TRBJ2-1; possibly TRBD2 for D (6 bases). The CDR3 length is 16 residues. Trimming stripped 0 bases from V and 4 bases from J, with 13 bases between. The germline V gene has CDR1 LGHNA and CDR2 YNFKEQ. CDR3 nucleotide sequence: TGTGCCAGCAGCCAAGAACCGGAGGGGTCGTACAATGAGCAGTTCTTC. It is translated as CASSQEPEGSYNEQFF.

The chain carries TRBV27 and TRBJ2-3; D is perhaps TRBD2 (6 bases). V was shortened by 4 bases and J by 0 bases, with 14 bases between the two germline ends. Per germline, CDR1 MNHEY and CDR2 SMNVEV (reference sequence). This CDR3 is 16 amino acids long. The DNA for the CDR3 is TGTGCCAGCAGTTATAGGAGGGACTCTAGCACAGATACGCAGTATTTT. Its protein is CASSYRRDSSTDTQYF.

In the case of this clone: At one of its ends the junction is not consistent with the germline gene, which may arise from a read error. This chain uses TRBV7-9 with TRBJ2-7; TRBD2 matches 8 bases. In germline, CDR1 is SEHNR, CDR2 FQNEAQ (reference sequence). The CDR3 sequence is 13 residues long. The CDR3 bases are TGTTCCAGCAGCATTAGCGGGGACTACGAGCAGTACTTC. This encodes CSSSISGDYEQYF.

The chain combines TRBV5-1 with TRBJ1-5, with D possibly TRBD1 on 5 matching bases. V shed 0 bases and J shed 2 bases, with 9 bases lying between them. Germline V CDR1 and CDR2: SGHRS, YFSETQ. The CDR3 is made up of 15 amino acids. DNA for the CDR3: TGCGCCAGCAGCTTGGCCGGACAACGCAATCAGCCCCAGCATTTT. This gives the protein CASSLAGQRNQPQHF.

The chain links TRBV7-8 to TRBJ2-7, with 8 bases lining up with TRBD2. The CDR3 runs to 16 residues. CDR1 and CDR2 from the germline V gene are SGHVS and FQNEAQ. Germline trimming cut 6 bases from V and 0 bases from J; bases unmatched to any gene: 10. The CDR3 protein is CASSPGGAGVSYEQYF. The CDR3 region has the DNA TGTGCCAGCAGTCCCGGGGGAGCGGGGGTCTCCTACGAGCAGTACTTC.

The V gene is TRBV19, the J gene TRBJ2-7, with 9 bases that match TRBD1. The CDR3 spans 14 residues. Germline V gene lookup returns CDR1 LNHDA and CDR2 SQIVND (reference sequence). V was pared by 5 bases and J by 3 bases, with 5 bases of the junction left unmatched. This CDR3 is CASSPGQGIYEQYF. The CDR3 region has the DNA TGTGCCAGTAGTCCCGGACAGGGGATCTACGAGCAGTACTTC.

The CDR3 region has the DNA TGTGCCAGCAGCGTCACAGGGTTTAACACCGGGGAGCTGTTTTTT. Its translation: CASSVTGFNTGELFF. This chain connects TRBV9 to TRBJ2-2; the D gene is possibly TRBD1 (6 bases). This CDR3 comprises 15 residues. Germline CDR1 reads SGDLS; CDR2 reads YYNGEE. Trimming stripped 2 bases from V and 2 bases from J, with 10 bases between.

This clone has only a few counts. The chain has TRBV19 and TRBJ2-3, with 9 bases fitting TRBD1. The trim removed 3 bases at V and 7 bases at J, leaving 8 bases unmatched. The length of the CDR3 is 15 residues. Germline V gene lookup returns CDR1 LNHDA and CDR2 SQIVND (reference sequence). CDR3 DNA sequence: TGTGCCAGTAGTATGGGAGGGACAGGGCTTTATACGCAGTATTTT. Its protein is CASSMGGTGLYTQYF.

In this sample, this clone turned up a few times. The chain combines TRBV5-1 with TRBJ1-1, with a possible D match to TRBD1 (6 bases). The CDR3 extends over 15 amino acids. V lost 4 bases to trimming and J lost 4 bases, with 17 bases between them. CDR1 and CDR2 (germline): SGHRS, YFSETQ. This chain's CDR3 is CASSVLQGKSTEAFF. The CDR3 DNA follows: TGCGCCAGCAGCGTCCTACAGGGTAAGAGCACTGAAGCTTTCTTT.

The J gene is TRBJ1-3, the V gene TRBV5-4, with 7 positions matching TRBD1. J gave up 2 bases and V 0 bases, and 5 bases lay outside the gene matches. The CDR3 is 16 residues long. From germline, CDR1 is SGHNT and CDR2 YYREEE (reference sequence). CDR3 DNA: TGTGCCAGCAGCTTGGGGGCAGGGGGAACTGGAAACACCATATATTTT. Its protein is CASSLGAGGTGNTIYF.

The chain employs TRBV2 and TRBJ1-2, with 8 bases that match TRBD1. After removal of 9 bases from V and 6 bases from J, the junction contained 9 bases not matched to a gene. Germline values: CDR1 SNHLY, CDR2 FYNNEI. This CDR3 comprises 13 residues. The CDR3 loop reads CASSQDRVNGYTF. The DNA for the CDR3 is TGTGCCAGTAGTCAGGACAGGGTAAATGGCTACACCTTC.

This clone has only a few counts. J is TRBJ2-5 and V is TRBV4-1, with TRBD2 matching 8 bases. Germline lookup yields CDR1 MGHRA and CDR2 YSYEKL. The CDR3 loop spans 16 amino acids. V gave up 1 base and J gave up 0 bases; unmatched junction bases: 4. The chain's CDR3 is CASSQVGGGYQETQYF. CDR3 in DNA: TGCGCCAGCAGCCAAGTCGGGGGGGGGTACCAAGAGACCCAGTACTTC.

This clone was observed a single time. J is TRBJ1-1 and V is TRBV6-5, with D perhaps TRBD1 (6 bases). Germline lookup yields CDR1 MNHEY and CDR2 SVGAGI. This CDR3 has 14 amino acids. With 5 bases removed from V and 3 bases from J, the gap between germline ends came to 13 bases. The CDR3 here is CASSPREGDTEAFF. DNA of the CDR3: TGTGCCAGCAGTCCCCGAGAGGGGGACACTGAAGCTTTCTTT.

The gene calls are TRBV5-6 and TRBJ2-7; D gene uncertain. Germline-derived CDR1 and CDR2 are SGHDT and YYEEEE. CDR3 length: 14 residues. V was trimmed by 1 base and J by 2 bases, leaving 10 bases between them. CDR3 in amino acids: CASSLYATTYEQYF. The CDR3 DNA reads as TGTGCCAGCAGCTTGTACGCTACCACCTACGAGCAGTACTTC.

This rearrangement joins TRBV19 to TRBJ2-7; 10 nucleotides match TRBD1. The CDR3 loop spans 14 amino acids. V shed 3 bases and J 2 bases; nucleotides not matched to a gene: 1. The germline gives CDR1 LNHDA, CDR2 SQIVND (reference sequence). CDR3 sequence reads: CASSMGTGAYEQYF. DNA of the CDR3: TGTGCCAGTAGTATGGGGACAGGGGCCTACGAGCAGTACTTC.

The J gene is TRBJ1-6, the V gene TRBV4-1; 10 bases line up with TRBD1. Germline CDR1 is MGHRA and CDR2 is YSYEKL. V dropped 2 bases and J dropped 0; count of bases not matched to a gene: 7. This CDR3 spans 19 amino acids. The CDR3 protein is CASSQIPGQGSSYNSPLHF. The CDR3 DNA reads TGCGCCAGCAGCCAAATACCGGGACAGGGGAGCTCCTATAATTCACCCCTCCACTTT.

This chain joins TRBV6-6 and TRBJ1-1; 9 bases agree with TRBD1. Germline V gene sequence: CDR1 MNHNY, CDR2 SVGAGI (reference sequence). The CDR3 spans 14 residues. The junction had 14 bases not matched to a gene; V was cut back by 10 bases and J by 8 bases. The CDR3 DNA sequence: TGTGCCACCACTCCCGGGACAGGGATTCGGGAAGCTTTCTTT. It codes for CATTPGTGIREAFF.

This chain joins TRBV7-3 and TRBJ1-3; D remains unclear. This CDR3 is 14 amino acids long. The germline V gene has CDR1 SGHTA and CDR2 FQGTGA. V shed 5 bases and J shed 1 base, with 9 bases lying between them. CDR3 nucleotide sequence: TGTGCCAGCAGCATTGAGGGATCTGGAAACACCATATATTTT. Translation gives CASSIEGSGNTIYF.

This clone occurred a few times. The V call is TRBV6-5, the J call TRBJ1-4; 7 bases are shared with TRBD1. Germline CDR1 reads MNHEY; CDR2 reads SVGAGI. This CDR3 spans 16 amino acids. Trimming cost V 0 bases and J 11 bases; bases outside gene matches: 12. In nucleotides, the CDR3 is TGTGCCAGCAGTTACTCGACTTCCAGGGGGAGGTGGAAACTGTTTTTT. Its translation: CASSYSTSRGRWKLFF.

This clone was recorded only once. V is TRBV19 and J is TRBJ2-5; the D is unclear. CDR1 LNHDA and CDR2 SQIVND come from the germline V gene (reference sequence). V lost 5 bases and J lost 4, with 11 bases in between. CDR3 length: 13 residues. The CDR3 region is CASSLSLRETQYF. CDR3 DNA: TGTGCCAGTAGTCTCTCCCTACGAGAGACCCAGTACTTC. Filled out from reference TRBV19 and TRBJ2-5, the complete variable domain reads DGGITQSPKYLFRKEGQNVTLSCEQNLNHDAMYWYRQDPGQGLRLIYYSQIVNDFQKGDIAEGYSVSREKKESFPLTVTSAQKNPTAFYLCASSLSLRETQYFGPGTRLLVL.